This TCR beta chain was documented in a study of T cell responses to AZD1222 COVID-19 vaccine. Regarding the study as a whole: White British donors predominated, females outnumbered males, and clonal diversity was possibly underestimated. Among spike-specific TCRs, nearly half reportedly target unmutated variant regions.

V was clipped by 0 bases and J by 7 bases, with 17 bases between them. The CDR3 runs 16 residues. CDR1 and CDR2 from the germline V gene are SGDLS and YYNGEE. In the case of this clone: Its specificity is not known.

This table comes from immunoSEQ multiplex PCR, and its TCRdb copy is limited to in-frame clones, with some not included. The table lists about 170,000 clones, 92% of them singletons. This chain joins TRBV9 and TRBJ2-1; D possibly corresponds to TRBD1 (5 bases). This specimen consisted of peripheral blood, obtained on day 0 of AZD1222 vaccination. The source of this sequence is an adult in good health. CDR3 protein: CASSVAITQGLNEQFF. The CDR3 nucleotides are TGTGCCAGCAGCGTAGCTATAACCCAGGGCCTTAATGAGCAGTTCTTC.